This TCR beta chain is from a study of T cells after posttransplantation cyclophosphamide. With 0 bases removed from V and 12 bases from J, the gap between germline ends came to 15 bases. CDR1 is MNHEY, CDR2 SVGAGI, per germline. This CDR3 spans 14 amino acids. Busulfan-fludarabine conditioning, marrow transplant, and cyclophosphamide on days +3 and +4 were administered. Turning to this clone: What it recognizes is unknown.

Study findings and constraints: TRB overlap between skin or GI tissue T cells and blood was limited. Later blood repertoires were often dominated by clones from the donor CD8+ memory compartment. TRB clonality was highly associated with recipient CMV seropositivity and reactivation.

The method was immunoSEQ multiplex PCR; TCRdb's version includes in-frame clones alone and lacks a portion of them. Here the sample spans about 42,000 clones, 90% being singletons. Sequences were derived from PBMCs, sampled just over 60 days after allogeneic stem cell transplant with posttransplant cyclophosphamide. This TCR was recovered from a male patient between 60 and 69 years old who received an allogeneic stem cell transplant from a related donor and was CMV-positive. Some T cells may be the graft donor's. This chain connects TRBV6-5 to TRBJ2-1; D possibly corresponds to TRBD2 (5 bases). CDR3 bases: TGTGCCAGCAGTTACTCCCTCCGCGGGTGGGGGCAGTTCTTC. This translates into CASSYSLRGWGQFF.